Listed below are T cell receptor beta chains from one sample, sequenced in a study of blood T cells in healthy people across ages. TCRdb passed the 5' RACE reads through MiXCR, listing each CDR3 protein once. The table has some 1.4 million distinct CDR3 sequences, 42% seen once. Sequenced input: blood. The receptors were gathered from a woman aged 18-30 years in good health. Both conserved end residues are trimmed from each CDR3. Size is omitted from some rows. Given values are once, few, many or a class for expanded clones.

clone_size,j_call,v_call,cdr3_length,cdr3_aa
-,TRBJ2-4,TRBV6-2/TRBV6-3,11,ASRRQGTNIQY
many,TRBJ1-5,TRBV3-1,11,ASSRGSNQPQH
-,TRBJ2-7,TRBV2,8,ASSPVGQY
once,-,TRBV29-1,12,SPNHRDDGGEQY
-,TRBJ2-7,TRBV12-3/TRBV12-4,13,ASSYAGGRGYEQY
-,TRBJ2-1,TRBV20-1,9,SDQPYNEQF
few,TRBJ2-1,TRBV4-1,16,ASSQARGAGQGNNEQF
few,TRBJ1-5,TRBV2,12,ASSALVGRQPQH
few,TRBJ2-3,TRBV2,12,ASNGGTSTDTQY
-,TRBJ2-2,TRBV28,14,ASTEGGTVNTGELF
-,TRBJ2-1,TRBV15,13,ATSRAREPYNEQF
-,TRBJ1-3,TRBV5-5,14,ASSPGQGHSGNTIY
many,TRBJ1-5,TRBV7-9,11,ASSLTVLEPQH
-,TRBJ2-1,TRBV20-1,13,SARGGRLPVLEQF
-,TRBJ2-3,TRBV9,14,ASSVARDRASDTQY
few,TRBJ2-1,TRBV7-2,13,ASSPYGTSYNEQF
-,TRBJ2-3,TRBV20-1,12,SAFTSASTDTQY
-,TRBJ2-5,TRBV5-1,13,ASSFGRTSQETQY
few,TRBJ2-7,TRBV10-3,13,AISESAGGSYEQY
-,TRBJ2-3,TRBV20-1,11,SASHPSTDTQY
-,TRBJ2-1,TRBV12-5,10,ASGAQGHEQF
-,TRBJ2-7,TRBV20-1,12,SASRGGPIASQY
few,TRBJ2-7,TRBV4-1,13,ASSPVMGGPYEQY
-,TRBJ2-4,TRBV7-9,15,ASSPPSVAQGGDIQY
-,TRBJ2-7,TRBV5-1,15,ASSAYPRDMLDYEQY
-,-,TRBV5-4,12,ASSYSGRASEQY